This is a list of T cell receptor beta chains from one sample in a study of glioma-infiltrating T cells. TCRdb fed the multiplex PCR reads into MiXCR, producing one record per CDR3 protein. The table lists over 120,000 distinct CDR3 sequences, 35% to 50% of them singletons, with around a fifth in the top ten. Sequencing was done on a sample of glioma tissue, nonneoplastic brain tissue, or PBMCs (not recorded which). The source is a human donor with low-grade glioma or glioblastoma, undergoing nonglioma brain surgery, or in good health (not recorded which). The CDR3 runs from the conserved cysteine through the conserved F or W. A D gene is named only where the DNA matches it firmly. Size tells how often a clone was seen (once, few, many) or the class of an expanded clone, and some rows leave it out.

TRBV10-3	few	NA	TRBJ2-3	CAISESGATDTQYF	TGTGCCATCAGTGAGTCCGGGGCCACAGATACGCAGTATTTT
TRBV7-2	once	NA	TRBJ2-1	CASSFFTDTQFF	TGTGCCAGCAGCTTTTTCACGGATACGCAGTTCTTC
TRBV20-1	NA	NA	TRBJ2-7	CSARESTGRWEQYF	TGCAGTGCTAGAGAAAGCACAGGGAGATGGGAGCAGTACTTC
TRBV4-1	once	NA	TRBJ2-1	CASWGGRSGNEQFF	TGCGCCAGCTGGGGGGGGCGCTCGGGCAATGAGCAGTTCTTC
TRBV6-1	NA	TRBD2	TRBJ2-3	CADLPGLAGDDTQYF	TGTGCCGATCTTCCCGGACTAGCGGGAGACGATACGCAGTATTTT
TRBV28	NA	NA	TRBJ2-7	CASTGPQNYEQYF	TGTGCCAGCACTGGTCCGCAAAACTACGAGCAGTACTTC
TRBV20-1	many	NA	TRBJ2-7	CSYRVSSYEQYF	TGCAGTTACAGGGTTAGCTCCTACGAGCAGTACTTC
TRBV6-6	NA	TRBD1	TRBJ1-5	CASSYDRGDQPQHF	TGTGCCAGCAGTTACGACAGGGGGGATCAGCCCCAGCATTTT
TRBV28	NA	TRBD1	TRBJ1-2	CASSLRQGSGYTF	TGTGCCAGCAGCCTCCGACAGGGCTCTGGCTACACCTTC
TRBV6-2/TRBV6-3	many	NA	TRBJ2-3	CASSLDSDTQYF	TGTGCCAGCAGCCTAGATTCAGATACGCAGTATTTT
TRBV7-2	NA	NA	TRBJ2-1	CARSLVGSNEQFF	TGTGCCAGAAGCTTGGTCGGGTCGAATGAGCAGTTCTTC
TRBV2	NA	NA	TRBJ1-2	CASTDGGQGYTF	TGTGCCAGCACGGATGGAGGTCAAGGCTACACCTTC
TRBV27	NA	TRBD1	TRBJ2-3	CASSFIGRGPTDTQYF	TGTGCCAGCAGTTTTATTGGAAGGGGGCCCACAGATACGCAGTATTTT
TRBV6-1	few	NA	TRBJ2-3	CASEPTGLDTQYF	TGTGCCAGCGAACCTACAGGGTTAGATACGCAGTATTTT
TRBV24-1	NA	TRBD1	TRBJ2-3	CATSGQGNTGTQYF	TGTGCCACCAGCGGACAGGGCAACACAGGTACGCAGTATTTT
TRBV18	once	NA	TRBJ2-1	CASSPSYNEQFF	TGTGCCAGCTCACCATCCTACAATGAGCAGTTCTTC
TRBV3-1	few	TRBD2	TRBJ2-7	CASSPLAGGHEQYF	TGTGCCAGCAGCCCACTAGCGGGAGGGCACGAGCAGTACTTC
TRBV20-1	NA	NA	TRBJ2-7	CSARVPSSYEQYF	TGCAGTGCTAGGGTTCCCAGCTCCTACGAGCAGTACTTC
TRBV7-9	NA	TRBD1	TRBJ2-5	CASSLSLNRGLETQYF	TGTGCCAGCAGCTTAAGTCTGAACAGGGGGCTAGAGACCCAGTACTTC
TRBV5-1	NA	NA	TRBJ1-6	CASSPRDGPNSPLHF	TGCGCCAGCAGCCCTCGGGACGGACCTAATTCACCCCTCCACTTT
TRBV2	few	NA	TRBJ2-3	CASSWDTQYF	TGTGCCAGCAGTTGGGATACGCAGTATTTT
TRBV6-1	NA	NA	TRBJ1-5	CASSDRPREPQHF	TGTGCCAGCAGTGACAGGCCAAGAGAGCCCCAGCATTTT
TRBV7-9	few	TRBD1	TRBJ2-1	CASSPRGQGSNEQFF	TGTGCCAGCAGCCCACGGGGACAGGGTAGTAATGAGCAGTTCTTC
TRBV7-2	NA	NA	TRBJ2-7	CASSFMGMRTYEQYF	TGTGCCAGCAGCTTTATGGGGATGAGGACCTACGAGCAGTACTTC
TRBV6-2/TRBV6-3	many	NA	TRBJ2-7	CASSYNRLGEQYF	TGTGCCAGCAGTTACAACCGTCTTGGGGAGCAGTACTTC
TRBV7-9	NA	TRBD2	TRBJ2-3	CATLLAGEGTDTQYF	TGTGCCACCTTACTAGCGGGAGAAGGCACAGATACGCAGTATTTT
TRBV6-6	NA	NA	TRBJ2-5	CASSYSNRETQYF	TGTGCCAGCAGTTACTCGAACAGAGAGACCCAGTACTTC
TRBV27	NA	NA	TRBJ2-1	CASSLFSKEAEQFF	TGTGCCAGCAGTTTATTTTCCAAAGAGGCTGAGCAGTTCTTC
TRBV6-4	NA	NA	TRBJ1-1	CASSPEAGGWAEAFF	TGTGCCAGCAGCCCCGAGGCAGGAGGGTGGGCTGAAGCTTTCTTT
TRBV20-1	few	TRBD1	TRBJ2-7	CSARGWGGRYEQYF	TGCAGTGCCAGGGGGTGGGGCGGCAGGTACGAGCAGTACTTC
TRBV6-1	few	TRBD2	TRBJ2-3	CASSSWTSGDTDTQYF	TGTGCCAGCAGTTCCTGGACTAGCGGTGACACAGATACGCAGTATTTT
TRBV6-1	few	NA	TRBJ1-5	CASSRSPGVIGQPQHF	TGTGCCAGCAGTCGAAGCCCAGGGGTGATAGGTCAGCCCCAGCATTTT
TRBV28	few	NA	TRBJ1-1	CASSLYLTNLLEAFF	TGTGCCAGCAGTTTGTATCTGACAAATCTTTTAGAAGCTTTCTTT
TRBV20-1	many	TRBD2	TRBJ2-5	CSARVAGVRRRETQYF	TGCAGTGCTAGAGTAGCGGGAGTGAGACGACGGGAGACCCAGTACTTC
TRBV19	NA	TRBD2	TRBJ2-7	CASSPGLAGRYEQYF	TGTGCCAGTAGTCCCGGACTAGCGGGACGCTACGAGCAGTACTTC
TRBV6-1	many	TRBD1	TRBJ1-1	CASSRDRNPNTEAFF	TGTGCCAGCAGTCGGGACAGGAACCCGAACACTGAAGCTTTCTTT
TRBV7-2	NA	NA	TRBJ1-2	CASGTMGYGYTF	TGTGCCAGCGGGACGATGGGCTATGGCTACACCTTC
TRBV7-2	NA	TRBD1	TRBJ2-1	CASSFPWDSNYNEQFF	TGTGCCAGCAGCTTCCCCTGGGACAGCAACTACAATGAGCAGTTCTTC
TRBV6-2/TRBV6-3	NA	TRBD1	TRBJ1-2	CAINPGQGTGGYTF	TGTGCCATCAACCCGGGACAGGGGACGGGTGGCTACACCTTC
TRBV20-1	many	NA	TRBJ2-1	CSARDGASTEQFF	TGCAGTGCTAGAGATGGGGCTAGCACTGAGCAGTTCTTC
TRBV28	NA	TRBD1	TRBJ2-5	CASSWDRGTETQYF	TGTGCCAGCAGTTGGGACAGGGGTACGGAGACCCAGTACTTC
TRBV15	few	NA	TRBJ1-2	CATSRDLGTYGGVRYTF	TGTGCCACCAGCAGAGATTTAGGCACATATGGTGGGGTCCGCTACACCTTC
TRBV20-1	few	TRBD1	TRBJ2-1	CSARDGGRGMDEQFF	TGCAGTGCTAGAGATGGGGGCAGGGGGATGGATGAGCAGTTCTTC
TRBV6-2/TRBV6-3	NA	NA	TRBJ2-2	CATRSANTGELFF	TGTGCCACCCGTTCCGCGAACACCGGGGAGCTGTTTTTT
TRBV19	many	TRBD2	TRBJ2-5	CASSLGAGFQETQYF	TGTGCCAGTAGTCTAGGAGCGGGGTTCCAAGAGACCCAGTACTTC
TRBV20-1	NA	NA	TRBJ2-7	CSASRGSCREQYF	TGCAGTGCTAGTCGGGGGTCGTGCCGCGAGCAGTACTTC
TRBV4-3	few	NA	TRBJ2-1	CASSQDPGAENEQFF	TGCGCCAGCAGCCAAGATCCGGGGGCAGAGAATGAGCAGTTCTTC
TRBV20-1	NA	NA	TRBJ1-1	CSARVSVEAAF	TGCAGTGCTAGAGTTAGTGTGGAGGCCGCGTTT
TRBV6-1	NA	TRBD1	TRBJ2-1	CASSTTGYEQFF	TGTGCCAGCAGTACGACAGGGTATGAGCAGTTCTTC
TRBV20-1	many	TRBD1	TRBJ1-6	CSALLLDRWDSPLHF	TGCAGTGCCCTACTCCTGGACAGGTGGGATTCACCCCTCCACTTT
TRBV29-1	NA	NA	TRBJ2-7	CSVEDFGSEQYF	TGCAGCGTTGAAGATTTCGGTAGCGAGCAGTACTTC
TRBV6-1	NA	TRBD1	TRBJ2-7	CASSARQGMGYEQYF	TGTGCCAGCAGTGCGCGACAGGGGATGGGCTACGAGCAGTACTTC
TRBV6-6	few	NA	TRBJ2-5	CASSYSKHLPQETQYF	TGTGCCAGCAGTTACTCGAAACACCTTCCGCAAGAGACCCAGTACTTC
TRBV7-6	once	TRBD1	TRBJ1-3	CASSPRTGSSGNTIYF	TGTGCCAGCAGCCCAAGGACAGGAAGCTCTGGAAACACCATATATTTT
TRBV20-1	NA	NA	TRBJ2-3	CSASRERGSDTKYF	TGCAGTGCTAGTAGGGAAAGAGGGTCAGATACGAAGTATTTT
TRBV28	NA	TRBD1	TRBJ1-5	CASKAGTGNQPQHF	TGTGCCAGCAAGGCCGGGACAGGGAATCAGCCCCAGCATTTT